The 14 T cell receptor beta chains listed next were all sequenced from one sample in a study of blood T cell repertoires in COVID-19. Clones were sequenced by immunoSEQ multiplex PCR, and TCRdb holds only the in-frame ones, with some missing. The profile shows roughly 160,000 clones, approximately 88% of them singletons. Sequencing was performed on peripheral blood. The receptors derive from an older woman with acute or convalescent COVID-19.

This clone has only a few counts. This chain joins TRBV3-1 (or the pseudogene TRBV3-2) and TRBJ1-1, with TRBD1 matching over 7 bases. CDR3 size: 12 residues. Germline V lookup: CDR1 LGHDT, CDR2 YNNKEL (reference sequence). Trimming at V came to 8 bases and at J to 0 bases, leaving 0 bases not matched to a gene. The CDR3 sequence is CASQGVNTEAFF. DNA of the CDR3: TGTGCCAGCCAGGGGGTGAACACTGAAGCTTTCTTT.

This clone was observed a handful of times. The gene calls are TRBV7-2 and TRBJ1-4; 11 bases map to TRBD1. CDR3 length equals 15 residues. Germline V gene lookup returns CDR1 SGHTA and CDR2 FQGNSA. V lost 4 bases, J lost 6 bases, and 4 bases stayed unmatched. DNA for the CDR3: TGTGCCAGCAGCTCGGGACAGGGGGTTTATGAAAAACTGTTTTTT. Translation gives CASSSGQGVYEKLFF.

V gene TRBV5-1 combines with J gene TRBJ2-2; D is uncertain. Trimming removed 0 bases at V and 5 bases at J, with 5 bases between. The germline CDR1 and CDR2 sequences are SGHRS and YFSETQ. The CDR3 sequence is 13 residues long. In nucleotides, the CDR3 is TGCGCCAGCAGCTTGGTGGCTACCGGGGAGCTGTTTTTT. It encodes CASSLVATGELFF.

This rearrangement joins TRBV30 to TRBJ1-6; 9 bases map to TRBD1. V gave up 0 bases and J gave up 9 bases; unmatched junction bases: 6. This CDR3 contains 15 residues. Germline CDR1 and CDR2: GTSNPN and SVGIG (reference sequence). This CDR3 is CAWSVRTGAASPLHF. The CDR3 nucleotides read TGTGCCTGGAGTGTCCGGACAGGGGCGGCTTCACCCCTCCACTTT. The full variable domain, in which reference TRBV30 and TRBJ1-6 provide the parts outside the CDR3, is SQTIHQWPATLVQPVGSPLSLECTVEGTSNPNLYWYRQAAGRGLQLLFYSVGIGQISSEVPQNLSASRPQDRQFILSSKKLLLSDSGFYLCAWSVRTGAASPLHFGNGTRLTVT.

The chain employs TRBV5-1 and TRBJ2-1; a weak D match, TRBD1 (5 bases). There are 15 residues in the CDR3. V was clipped by 4 bases and J by 4 bases, with 15 bases between them. The V gene's germline CDR1 is SGHRS and CDR2 YFSETQ. The CDR3 region has the DNA TGCGCCAGCAGCCCCTTAAGCAGGGCGTACAATGAGCAGTTCTTC. Residues: CASSPLSRAYNEQFF.

V usage is TRBV9 and J usage is TRBJ1-1; a possible D gene is TRBD1 (5 bases). Deletions cut 4 bases from V and 3 bases from J, with 7 bases between. The CDR3 length is 12 residues. Germline CDR1 SGDLS, CDR2 YYNGEE. CDR3: CASSPTDTEAFF. DNA of the CDR3: TGTGCCAGCAGCCCGACAGACACTGAAGCTTTCTTT.

This clone was observed a handful of times. The rearrangement links TRBV27 to TRBJ1-5; 9 bases line up with TRBD1. Trimming cost V 5 bases and J 7 bases; bases outside gene matches: 3. The germline gives CDR1 MNHEY, CDR2 SMNVEV (reference sequence). This CDR3 comprises 13 residues. The CDR3 nucleotides read TGTGCCAGCAGTACGGACAGGGGCCAGCCCCAGCATTTT. Encoded protein: CASSTDRGQPQHF.

The CDR3 reads CASSLMEDGGQYF. Written as DNA, the CDR3 is TGTGCCAGCAGCTTAATGGAAGACGGGGGGCAGTATTTT. The chain couples TRBV11-2 to TRBJ2-3; D perhaps matches TRBD2 (6 bases). This CDR3 contains 13 residues. Germline assignment: CDR1 SGHAT and CDR2 FQNNGV. With 2 bases removed from V and 11 bases from J, the gap between germline ends came to 14 bases.

The chain links TRBV7-8 to TRBJ2-5, with TRBD1 as a possible D gene (6 bases). V gave up 5 bases and J gave up 3 bases, with 19 bases separating them. CDR3 length: 16 amino acids. The V gene's germline CDR1 is SGHVS and CDR2 FQNEAQ. The CDR3 loop is CASSPNNRVGKETQYF. Here the CDR3 DNA reads TGTGCCAGCAGCCCTAACAACAGGGTAGGCAAAGAGACCCAGTACTTC.

This chain connects TRBV24-1 to TRBJ2-7, with TRBD1 matching 7 bases. J was trimmed by 5 bases and V by 3 bases; bases with no gene match: 9. The CDR3 is 15 residues long. Looked up from germline, CDR1 is KGHDR and CDR2 is SFDVKD. CDR3: CATSDARQGVNEQYF. CDR3 sequence (DNA): TGTGCCACCAGTGATGCAAGACAGGGTGTTAACGAGCAGTACTTC.

The chain links TRBV7-8 to TRBJ2-7; D is unclear. The CDR3 runs 16 residues. The ends were cut back, 3 bases at V and 0 bases at J, with 15 bases in the middle. The germline gives CDR1 SGHVS, CDR2 FQNEAQ. The CDR3 bases are TGTGCCAGCAGCTTCCCCAGCGATACGAGCTCCTACGAGCAGTACTTC. Translation: CASSFPSDTSSYEQYF.

This chain uses TRBV4-1 with TRBJ2-1, with TRBD2 as a possible D gene (6 bases). This CDR3 comprises 17 residues. Looked up from germline, CDR1 is MGHRA and CDR2 is YSYEKL. V lost 0 bases and J 5 bases, leaving 17 bases between the germline ends. CDR3 sequence: CASSQDPWAGLDNEQFF. The CDR3 DNA is TGCGCCAGCAGCCAAGACCCCTGGGCGGGGTTGGACAATGAGCAGTTCTTC.

The chain employs TRBV7-2 and TRBJ2-7; 10 bases are a match to TRBD2. The junction had 6 bases not matched to a gene; V was cut back by 1 base and J by 6 bases. There are 15 residues in the CDR3. Germline assignment: CDR1 SGHTA and CDR2 FQGNSA. The CDR3: CASSLEAGGRSEQYF. The CDR3 DNA reads TGTGCCAGCAGCTTAGAAGCGGGGGGGCGTAGCGAGCAGTACTTC.

V and J are TRBV5-1 and TRBJ2-5; the D gene is possibly TRBD2 (5 bases). Germline V CDR1 and CDR2: SGHRS, YFSETQ. Trimming cost V 1 base and J 0 bases, with 13 bases left between them. This CDR3 spans 16 amino acids. As DNA, the CDR3 is TGCGCCAGCAGCTTGTCCGGGGTCCCGTACCAAGAGACCCAGTACTTC. Translation gives CASSLSGVPYQETQYF.